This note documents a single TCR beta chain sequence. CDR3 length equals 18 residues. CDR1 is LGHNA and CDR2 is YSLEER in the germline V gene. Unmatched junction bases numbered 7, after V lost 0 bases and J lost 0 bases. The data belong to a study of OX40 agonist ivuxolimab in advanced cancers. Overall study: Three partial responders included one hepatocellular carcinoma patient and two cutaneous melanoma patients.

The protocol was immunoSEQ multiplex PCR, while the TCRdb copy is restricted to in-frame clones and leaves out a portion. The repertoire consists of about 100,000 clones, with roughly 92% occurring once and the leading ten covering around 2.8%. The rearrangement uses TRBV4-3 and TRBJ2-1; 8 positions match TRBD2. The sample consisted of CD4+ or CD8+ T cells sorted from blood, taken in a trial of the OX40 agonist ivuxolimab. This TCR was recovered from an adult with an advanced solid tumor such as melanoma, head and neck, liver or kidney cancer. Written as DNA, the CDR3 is TGCGCCAGCAGCCAAGATCTCGGGGGGGACACCTCCTACAATGAGCAGTTCTTC. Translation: CASSQDLGGDTSYNEQFF.